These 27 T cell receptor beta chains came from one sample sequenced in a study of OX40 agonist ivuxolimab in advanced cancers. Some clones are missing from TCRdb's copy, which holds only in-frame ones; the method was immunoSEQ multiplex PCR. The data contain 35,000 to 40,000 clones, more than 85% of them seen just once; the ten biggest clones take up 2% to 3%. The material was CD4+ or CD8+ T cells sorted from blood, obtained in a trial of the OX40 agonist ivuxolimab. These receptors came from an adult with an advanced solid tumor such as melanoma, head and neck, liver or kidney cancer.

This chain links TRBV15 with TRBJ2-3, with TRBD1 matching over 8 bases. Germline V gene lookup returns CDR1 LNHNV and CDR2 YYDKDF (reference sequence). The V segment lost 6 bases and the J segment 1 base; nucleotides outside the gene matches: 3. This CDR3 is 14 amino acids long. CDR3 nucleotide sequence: TGTGCCACCAGAGACAGGGGCGGCACAGATACGCAGTATTTT. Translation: CATRDRGGTDTQYF.

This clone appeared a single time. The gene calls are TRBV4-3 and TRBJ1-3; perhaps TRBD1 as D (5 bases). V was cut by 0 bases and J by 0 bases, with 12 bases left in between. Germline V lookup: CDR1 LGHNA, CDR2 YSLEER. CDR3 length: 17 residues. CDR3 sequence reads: CASSQDPTEISGNTIYF. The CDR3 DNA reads TGCGCCAGCAGCCAAGACCCGACAGAAATCTCTGGAAACACCATATATTTT.

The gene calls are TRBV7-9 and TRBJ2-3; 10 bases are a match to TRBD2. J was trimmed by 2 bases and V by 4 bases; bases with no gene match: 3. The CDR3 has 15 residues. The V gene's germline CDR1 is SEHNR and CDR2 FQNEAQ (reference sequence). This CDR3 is CASSSTSGFTDTQYF. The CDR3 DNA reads TGTGCCAGCAGCTCGACTAGCGGGTTCACAGATACGCAGTATTTT. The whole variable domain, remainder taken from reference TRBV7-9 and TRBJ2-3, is DTGVSQNPRHKITKRGQNVTFRCDPISEHNRLYWYRQTLGQGPEFLTYFQNEAQLEKSRLLSDRFSAERPKGSFSTLEIQRTEQGDSAMYLCASSSTSGFTDTQYFGPGTRLTVL.

DNA of the CDR3: TGTGCCAGCAGCCACGAAGCGGGGGGTAGGGATGAGCAGTTCTTC. Translated: CASSHEAGGRDEQFF. The chain has TRBV4-2 and TRBJ2-1, with 9 positions matching TRBD2. The CDR3 runs to 15 residues. Trimming cost V 3 bases and J 8 bases; bases outside gene matches: 8. Germline V CDR1 and CDR2: LGHNA, YNFKEQ.

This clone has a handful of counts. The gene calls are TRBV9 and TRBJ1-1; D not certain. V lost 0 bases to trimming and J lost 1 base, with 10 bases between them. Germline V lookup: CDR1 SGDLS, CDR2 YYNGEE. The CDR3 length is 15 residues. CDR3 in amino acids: CASSVEARANTEAFF. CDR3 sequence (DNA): TGTGCCAGCAGCGTAGAGGCAAGGGCGAACACTGAAGCTTTCTTT.

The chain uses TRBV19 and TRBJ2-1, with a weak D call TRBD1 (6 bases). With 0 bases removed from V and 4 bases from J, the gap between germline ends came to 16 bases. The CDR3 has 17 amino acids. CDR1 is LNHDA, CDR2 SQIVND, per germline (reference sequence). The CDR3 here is CASSIDSPDSTYNEQFF. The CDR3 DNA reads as TGTGCCAGTAGTATAGACTCCCCGGACAGTACTTACAATGAGCAGTTCTTC.

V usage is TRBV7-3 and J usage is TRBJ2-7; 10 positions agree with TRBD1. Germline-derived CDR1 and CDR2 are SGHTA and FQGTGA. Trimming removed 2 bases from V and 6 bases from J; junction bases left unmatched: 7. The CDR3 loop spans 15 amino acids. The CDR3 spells CASSLAGTGVSEQYF. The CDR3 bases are TGTGCCAGCAGCTTAGCCGGGACAGGGGTATCCGAGCAGTACTTC.

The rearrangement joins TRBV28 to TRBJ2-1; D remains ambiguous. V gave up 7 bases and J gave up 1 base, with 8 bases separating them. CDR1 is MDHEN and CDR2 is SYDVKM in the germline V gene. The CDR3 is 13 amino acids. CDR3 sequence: CASNMGSYNEQFF. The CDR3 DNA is TGTGCCAGCAATATGGGGTCCTACAATGAGCAGTTCTTC.

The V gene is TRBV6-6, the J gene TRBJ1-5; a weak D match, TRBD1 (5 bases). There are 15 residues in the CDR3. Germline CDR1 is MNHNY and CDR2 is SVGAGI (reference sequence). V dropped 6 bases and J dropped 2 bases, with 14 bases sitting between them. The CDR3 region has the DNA TGTGCCAGCAGGAGAAACCGGGACGGCAATCAGCCCCAGCATTTT. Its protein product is CASRRNRDGNQPQHF.

Written as DNA, the CDR3 is TGTGCCAGCAGCCGCAGGACTAGCGGGGGCCCCGCGAACACCGGGGAGCTGTTTTTT. Its protein is CASSRRTSGGPANTGELFF. The V gene is TRBV9, the J gene TRBJ2-2; 13 positions match TRBD2. The CDR3 runs to 19 residues. Germline-derived CDR1 and CDR2 are SGDLS and YYNGEE. V shed 4 bases and J 0 bases; nucleotides not matched to a gene: 9.

The CDR3 bases are TGTGCCAGTAGTGTCCTAGATACGCAGTATTTT. This translates into CASSVLDTQYF. The chain combines TRBV19 with TRBJ2-3; D unclear. Germline V gene data show CDR1 as LNHDA and CDR2 as SQIVND (reference sequence). Trimming took off 5 bases at V and 5 bases at J, with 5 bases between the two ends. This CDR3 is built from 11 residues.

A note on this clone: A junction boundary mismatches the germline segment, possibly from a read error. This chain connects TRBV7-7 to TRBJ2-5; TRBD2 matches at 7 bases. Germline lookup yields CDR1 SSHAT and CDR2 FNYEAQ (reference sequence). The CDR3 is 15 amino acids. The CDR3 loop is CASSLALTSRETQYF. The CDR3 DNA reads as TGTGCTAGCAGCTTAGCTTTGACTAGCCGGGAGACCCAGTACTTC. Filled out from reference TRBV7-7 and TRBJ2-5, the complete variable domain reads GAGVSQSPRYKVTKRGQDVTLRCDPISSHATLYWYQQALGQGPEFLTYFNYEAQPDKSGLPSDRFSAERPEGSISTLTIQRTEQRDSAMYRCASSLALTSRETQYFGPGTRLLVL.

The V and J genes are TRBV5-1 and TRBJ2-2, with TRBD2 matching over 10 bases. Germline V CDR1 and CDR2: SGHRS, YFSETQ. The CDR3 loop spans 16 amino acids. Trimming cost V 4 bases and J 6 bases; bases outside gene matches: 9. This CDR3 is CASSPRTSGASGELFF. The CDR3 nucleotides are TGCGCCAGCAGCCCAAGGACTAGCGGTGCGTCCGGGGAGCTGTTTTTT.

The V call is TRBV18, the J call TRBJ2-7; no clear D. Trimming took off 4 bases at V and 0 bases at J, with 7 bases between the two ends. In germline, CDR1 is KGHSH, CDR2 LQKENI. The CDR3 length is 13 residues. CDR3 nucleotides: TGTGCCAGCTCACGGACGGCCTCCTACGAGCAGTACTTC. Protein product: CASSRTASYEQYF.

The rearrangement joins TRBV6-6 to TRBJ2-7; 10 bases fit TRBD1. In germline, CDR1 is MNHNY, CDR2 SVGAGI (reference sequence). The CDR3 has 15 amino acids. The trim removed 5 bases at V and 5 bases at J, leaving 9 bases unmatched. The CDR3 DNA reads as TGTGCCAGCAGTGCCCGGGACAGGGGAGAACACGAGCAGTACTTC. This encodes CASSARDRGEHEQYF.

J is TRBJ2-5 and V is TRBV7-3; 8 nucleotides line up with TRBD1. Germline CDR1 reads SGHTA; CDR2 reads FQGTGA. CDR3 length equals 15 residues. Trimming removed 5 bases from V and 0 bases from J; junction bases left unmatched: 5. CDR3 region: CASSQGATNQETQYF. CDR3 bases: TGTGCCAGCAGCCAGGGGGCTACCAACCAAGAGACCCAGTACTTC.

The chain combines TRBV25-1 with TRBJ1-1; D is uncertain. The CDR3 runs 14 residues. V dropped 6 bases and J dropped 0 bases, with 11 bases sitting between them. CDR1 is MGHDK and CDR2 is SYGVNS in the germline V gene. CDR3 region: CASSMDGMNTEAFF. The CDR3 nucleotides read TGTGCCAGCAGCATGGACGGAATGAACACTGAAGCTTTCTTT.

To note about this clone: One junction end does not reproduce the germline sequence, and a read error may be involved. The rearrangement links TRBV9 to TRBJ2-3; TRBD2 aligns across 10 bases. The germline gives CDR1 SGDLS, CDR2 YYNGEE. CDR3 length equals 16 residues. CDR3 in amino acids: CASSVGASGGSDTRYF. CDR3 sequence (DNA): TGTGCCAGCAGCGTAGGCGCTAGCGGGGGATCCGATACGCGGTATTTT. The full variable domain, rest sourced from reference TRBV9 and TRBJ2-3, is DSGVTQTPKHLITATGQRVTLRCSPRSGDLSVYWYQQSLDQGLQFLIQYYNGEERAKGNILERFSAQQFPDLHSELNLSSLELGDSALYFCASSVGASGGSDTRYFGPGTRLTVL.

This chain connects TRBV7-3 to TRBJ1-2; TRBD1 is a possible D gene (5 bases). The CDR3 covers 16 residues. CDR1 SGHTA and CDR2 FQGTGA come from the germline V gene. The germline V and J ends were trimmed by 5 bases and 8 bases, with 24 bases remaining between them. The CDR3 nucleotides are TGTGCCAGCAGCGAGAGTTTTTACCGGGACGGGGGAGGCTACACCTTC. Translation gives CASSESFYRDGGGYTF. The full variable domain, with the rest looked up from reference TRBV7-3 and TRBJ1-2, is GAGVSQTPSNKVTEKGKYVELRCDPISGHTALYWYRQSLGQGPEFLIYFQGTGAADDSGLPNDRFFAVRPEGSVSTLKIQRTERGDSAVYLCASSESFYRDGGGYTFGSGTRLTVV.

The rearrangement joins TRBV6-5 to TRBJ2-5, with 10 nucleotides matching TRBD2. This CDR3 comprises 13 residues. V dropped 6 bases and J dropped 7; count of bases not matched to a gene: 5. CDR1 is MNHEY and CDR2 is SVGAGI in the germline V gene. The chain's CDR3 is CASRRLAGPTQYF. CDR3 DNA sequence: TGTGCCAGCAGGCGACTAGCGGGTCCGACCCAGTACTTC.

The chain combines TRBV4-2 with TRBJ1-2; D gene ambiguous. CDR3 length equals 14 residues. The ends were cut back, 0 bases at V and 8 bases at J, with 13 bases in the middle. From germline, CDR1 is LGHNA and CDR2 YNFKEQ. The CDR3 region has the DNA TGTGCCAGCAGCCAAGATTTAGGTCTGAGGGGCTACACCTTC. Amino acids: CASSQDLGLRGYTF.

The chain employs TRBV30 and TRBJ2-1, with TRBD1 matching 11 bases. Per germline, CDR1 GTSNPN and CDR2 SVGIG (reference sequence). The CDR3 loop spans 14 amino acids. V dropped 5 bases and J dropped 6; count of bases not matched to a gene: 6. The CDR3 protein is CAWQTGQGANEQFF. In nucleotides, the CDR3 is TGTGCCTGGCAAACCGGACAGGGGGCCAATGAGCAGTTCTTC.

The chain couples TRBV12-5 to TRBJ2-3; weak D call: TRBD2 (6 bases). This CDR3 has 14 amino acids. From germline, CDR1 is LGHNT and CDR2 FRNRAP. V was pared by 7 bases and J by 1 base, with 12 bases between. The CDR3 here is CASAPPSGTDTQYF. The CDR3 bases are TGTGCTAGTGCCCCCCCTAGCGGCACAGATACGCAGTATTTT.

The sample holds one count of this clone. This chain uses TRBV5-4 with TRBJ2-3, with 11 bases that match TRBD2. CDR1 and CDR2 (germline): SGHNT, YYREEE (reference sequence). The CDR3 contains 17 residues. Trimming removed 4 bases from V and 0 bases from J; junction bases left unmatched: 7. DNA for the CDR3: TGTGCCAGCAGCCCGGGGCTAGCGGGGGGAAGCACAGATACGCAGTATTTT. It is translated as CASSPGLAGGSTDTQYF.

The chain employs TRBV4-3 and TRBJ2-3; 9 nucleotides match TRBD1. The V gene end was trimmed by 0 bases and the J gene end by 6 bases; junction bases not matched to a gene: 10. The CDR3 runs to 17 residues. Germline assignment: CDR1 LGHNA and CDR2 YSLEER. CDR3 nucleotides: TGCGCCAGCAGCCAAGATACGGACAGGGGTAAACGGGATACGCAGTATTTT. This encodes CASSQDTDRGKRDTQYF.

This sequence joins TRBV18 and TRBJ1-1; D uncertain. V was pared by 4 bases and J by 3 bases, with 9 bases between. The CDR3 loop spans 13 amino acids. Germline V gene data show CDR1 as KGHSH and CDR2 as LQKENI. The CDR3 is CASSQHLDTEAFF. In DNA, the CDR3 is TGTGCCAGCTCACAACACCTGGACACTGAAGCTTTCTTT.

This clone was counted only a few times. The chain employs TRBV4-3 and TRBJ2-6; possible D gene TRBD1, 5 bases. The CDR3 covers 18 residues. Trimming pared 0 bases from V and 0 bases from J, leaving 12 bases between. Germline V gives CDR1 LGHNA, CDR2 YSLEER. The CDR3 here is CASSQEGVQDSGANVLTF. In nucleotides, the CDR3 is TGCGCCAGCAGCCAAGAAGGGGTGCAAGACTCTGGGGCCAACGTCCTGACTTTC.